The rows below give T cell receptor beta chains drawn from one sample of a study of cytomegalovirus exposure and HLA in healthy donors. Assay: immunoSEQ multiplex PCR; the TCRdb copy retains only in-frame clones and omits some. The sample yields approximately 140,000 clones, of which the top ten take up 2% to 3%. Sequencing was done on a sample of PBMCs. The origin of the receptors is a man in his forties in good health and CMV-seronegative. Each CDR3 is given with its conserved first and last residue. D genes are given only for firm matches.

J | D | V | length | CDR3 | DNA
TRBJ1-1 | . | TRBV7-9 | 18 | CASSFLNSRRIPNTEAFF | TGTGCCAGCAGCTTTTTAAATTCCCGGCGGATACCAAACACTGAAGCTTTCTTT
TRBJ2-3 | . | TRBV9 | 13 | CASFTGAEDTQYF | TGTGCCAGTTTCACTGGGGCTGAAGATACGCAGTATTTT
TRBJ2-1 | TRBD2 | TRBV29-1 | 14 | CRPARGSSYNEQFF | TGCAGACCGGCGCGGGGGAGCTCCTACAATGAGCAGTTCTTC
TRBJ2-2 | . | TRBV4-3 | 15 | CASSPKTANTGELFF | TGCGCCAGCAGCCCAAAGACAGCGAACACCGGGGAGCTGTTTTTT
TRBJ2-1 | TRBD2 | TRBV6-1 | 15 | CASKGSGGNHNEQFF | TGTGCCAGCAAGGGCAGCGGGGGAAATCACAATGAGCAGTTCTTC
TRBJ1-4 | . | TRBV7-2 | 16 | CASSLLPPGVGEKLFF | TGTGCCAGCAGCTTGCTGCCGCCAGGGGTGGGAGAAAAACTGTTTTTT
TRBJ2-1 | TRBD2 | TRBV27 | 19 | CASSRELGLAGGFGNEQFF | TGTGCCAGCAGTCGCGAGCTTGGACTAGCGGGGGGGTTCGGCAATGAGCAGTTCTTC
TRBJ1-2 | TRBD1 | TRBV2 | 14 | CASTDRAAHYGYTF | TGTGCCAGCACGGACAGGGCTGCTCACTATGGCTACACCTTC
TRBJ1-2 | . | TRBV2 | 12 | CASSERSYGYTF | TGTGCCAGCAGTGAAAGGAGCTATGGCTACACCTTC
TRBJ1-2 | . | TRBV4-1 | 14 | CASSQGLNNYGYTF | TGCGCCAGCAGCCAGGGCCTTAATAACTATGGCTACACCTTC
TRBJ2-5 | TRBD1 | TRBV5-1 | 15 | CASSSGQGAQETQYF | TGCGCCAGCAGCTCGGGACAGGGGGCGCAAGAGACCCAGTACTTC
TRBJ1-2 | TRBD1 | TRBV13 | 16 | CASSLRGQPLNYGYTF | TGTGCCAGCAGCTTAAGGGGACAGCCCCTTAACTATGGCTACACCTTC
TRBJ2-5 | TRBD2 | TRBV9 | 15 | CASSGGLAVQETQYF | TGTGCCAGCAGCGGCGGACTAGCGGTTCAAGAGACCCAGTACTTC
TRBJ1-4 | . | TRBV7-9 | 15 | CASSTQGWANEKLFF | TGTGCCAGCAGCACACAGGGTTGGGCTAATGAAAAACTGTTTTTT
TRBJ1-1 | . | TRBV11-2 | 13 | CASSDTRNTEAFF | TGTGCCAGCAGCGATACACGGAACACTGAAGCTTTCTTT
TRBJ1-1 | . | TRBV28 | 14 | CASSLRGMNTEAFF | TGTGCCAGCAGTCTCAGGGGCATGAACACTGAAGCTTTCTTT
TRBJ2-2 | . | TRBV19 | 16 | CASSISNRQYTGELFF | TGTGCCAGTAGTATTTCGAACCGACAGTACACCGGGGAGCTGTTTTTT
TRBJ2-7 | . | TRBV28 | 15 | CASTLLATQPGEQYF | TGTGCCAGCACCCTTCTAGCCACCCAACCCGGCGAGCAGTACTTC
TRBJ2-1 | TRBD1 | TRBV5-1 | 15 | CASSWGQGGPFEQFF | TGCGCCAGCAGCTGGGGACAGGGGGGCCCCTTTGAGCAGTTCTTC
TRBJ2-7 | . | TRBV12-5 | 15 | CASALGRGNSYEQYF | TGTGCTAGTGCCTTGGGAAGGGGAAACTCCTACGAGCAGTACTTC
TRBJ2-2 | . | TRBV6-1 | 15 | CASTPGQLSTGELFF | TGTGCCAGCACCCCAGGACAGCTTAGCACCGGGGAGCTGTTTTTT
TRBJ1-2 | TRBD1 | TRBV5-6 | 15 | CASIPTGGPVYGYTF | TGTGCCAGCATCCCGACAGGGGGTCCCGTTTATGGCTACACCTTC
TRBJ1-2 | TRBD1 | TRBV11-2 | 15 | CASSPGQMDLYGYTF | TGTGCCAGCAGCCCGGGACAGATGGATCTCTATGGCTACACCTTC
TRBJ1-4 | . | TRBV5-1 | 14 | CASSAPRDGEKLFF | TGCGCCAGCAGCGCCCCGCGGGACGGTGAAAAACTGTTTTTT
TRBJ2-7 | TRBD1 | TRBV4-2 | 14 | CASSPTGGFYEQYF | TGTGCCAGCAGCCCGACAGGGGGTTTCTACGAGCAGTACTTC
TRBJ2-7 | . | TRBV9 | 13 | CASSPRTLSEQYF | TGTGCCAGCAGCCCAAGGACACTTAGCGAGCAGTACTTC
TRBJ2-1 | . | TRBV28 | 11 | CASSQGLSQFF | TGTGCCAGCAGCCAGGGACTTTCCCAGTTCTTC
TRBJ1-5 | TRBD1 | TRBV7-7 | 16 | CASSTPTGGKDQPQHF | TGTGCCAGCAGCACCCCGACAGGGGGAAAGGACCAGCCCCAGCATTTT
TRBJ1-1 | TRBD1 | TRBV9 | 17 | CASSVGPIGTANTEAFF | TGTGCCAGCAGCGTGGGCCCCATAGGGACAGCCAACACTGAAGCTTTCTTT
TRBJ2-3 | TRBD2 | TRBV10-3 | 15 | CAISLAGGDTDTQYF | TGTGCCATCAGCCTAGCGGGGGGCGACACAGATACGCAGTATTTT
TRBJ2-5 | TRBD1 | TRBV5-1 | 13 | CASSTGGVETQYF | TGCGCCAGCAGCACAGGGGGAGTAGAGACCCAGTACTTC
TRBJ2-7 | . | TRBV7-6 | 12 | CASSLPGDEQYF | TGTGCCAGCAGCCTCCCCGGGGACGAGCAGTACTTC
TRBJ2-5 | TRBD2 | TRBV5-1 | 18 | CASSYRTSGGPPQETQYF | TGCGCCAGCAGCTACCGGACTAGCGGGGGGCCCCCTCAAGAGACCCAGTACTTC
TRBJ1-2 | TRBD1 | TRBV2 | 14 | CASSRTGGNYGYTF | TGTGCCAGCAGTCGGACAGGGGGGAACTATGGCTACACCTTC
TRBJ1-5 | . | TRBV7-8 | 15 | CASSLGQSSNQPQHF | TGTGCCAGCAGCTTAGGACAGTCTAGCAATCAGCCCCAGCATTTT
TRBJ1-5 | . | TRBV7-6 | 15 | CASSLEQGANQPQHF | TGTGCCAGCAGCTTAGAACAGGGCGCCAATCAGCCCCAGCATTTT
TRBJ1-6 | . | TRBV28 | 12 | CASSFGNSPLHF | TGTGCCAGCAGTTTCGGGAATTCACCCCTCCACTTT
TRBJ1-2 | . | TRBV27 | 15 | CASTPRYWGGYGYTF | TGTGCCAGCACTCCCCGTTACTGGGGGGGCTATGGCTACACCTTC
TRBJ1-1 | TRBD1 | TRBV5-4 | 17 | CASSLAPGQGMNTEAFF | TGTGCCAGCAGCCTAGCCCCGGGACAGGGGATGAACACTGAAGCTTTCTTT
TRBJ2-2 | TRBD2 | TRBV7-2 | 17 | CASSLLGTSGNTGELFF | TGTGCCAGCAGCTTACTAGGGACTAGCGGGAACACCGGGGAGCTGTTTTTT
TRBJ2-7 | . | TRBV27 | 13 | CASRSTGLGEQYF | TGTGCCAGCAGATCCACAGGGTTAGGCGAGCAGTACTTC
TRBJ2-1 | . | TRBV11-2 | 16 | CASSLGGRGHYNEQFF | TGTGCCAGCAGCTTAGGTGGGCGGGGTCACTACAATGAGCAGTTCTTC
TRBJ2-7 | TRBD1 | TRBV18 | 16 | CASSQIGQAVSYEQYF | TGTGCCAGCTCACAAATTGGACAGGCGGTGAGCTACGAGCAGTACTTC
TRBJ1-5 | . | TRBV20-1 | 11 | CSARAGQPQHF | TGCAGTGCTAGAGCAGGACAGCCCCAGCATTTT
TRBJ2-7 | . | TRBV5-1 | 15 | CASSDTSGSPYEQYF | TGCGCCAGCAGCGATACAAGCGGGTCTCCCTACGAGCAGTACTTC
TRBJ2-5 | TRBD2 | TRBV28 | 15 | CASRASGGGQETQYF | TGTGCCAGCAGGGCTAGCGGGGGGGGGCAAGAGACCCAGTACTTC
TRBJ1-3 | TRBD1 | TRBV6-5 | 15 | CASRMQGAGGNTIYF | TGTGCCAGCAGGATGCAGGGGGCGGGCGGAAACACCATATATTTT
TRBJ1-1 | . | TRBV19 | 12 | CASSMQGGRAFF | TGTGCCAGTAGTATGCAGGGAGGACGGGCTTTCTTT